The next 15 T cell receptor beta chains were all read from a single sample in a study of shared clonotypes between healthy human individuals. The data were produced by immunoSEQ multiplex PCR, yet TCRdb's version contains in-frame clones alone and is incomplete. The data show 2 million to 3 million clones, over 85% seen once. The sequenced sample consisted of naive CD4+ T cells from PBMCs. Subset reported: CD45RA+ positively selected. The receptors were sampled from a man in his late teens or twenties in good health. Some clones in this sample may be carry-over from other donors' samples.

The rearrangement uses TRBV19 and TRBJ2-4, with 10 bases matching TRBD2. Germline assignment: CDR1 LNHDA and CDR2 SQIVND (reference sequence). V trimming: 0 bases; J trimming: 1 base; junction bases outside the gene matches: 9. The CDR3 spans 19 residues. The CDR3 DNA reads as TGTGCCAGTAGTATAGATTTTCCTAGCGGGAGTGGCGCCAAAAACATTCAGTACTTC. Its protein is CASSIDFPSGSGAKNIQYF.

V and J are TRBV7-8 and TRBJ1-1; 7 nucleotides agree with TRBD1. Trimming at V came to 1 base and at J to 1 base, leaving 12 bases not matched to a gene. Per germline, CDR1 SGHVS and CDR2 FQNEAQ. This CDR3 has 18 residues. For the CDR3, the DNA is TGTGCCAGCAGCTTAGGGGTGGGCCGACAGGGCAGGAACACTGAAGCTTTCTTT. This sequence encodes CASSLGVGRQGRNTEAFF.

This chain connects TRBV5-1 to TRBJ1-4, with 7 bases matching TRBD1. The CDR3 contains 16 residues. Germline-derived CDR1 and CDR2 are SGHRS and YFSETQ. Trimming cost V 0 bases and J 8 bases; bases outside gene matches: 10. The CDR3 sequence: CASSLGITGVREKLFF. The CDR3 DNA sequence: TGCGCCAGCAGCTTGGGAATAACAGGGGTACGGGAAAAACTGTTTTTT.

The chain has TRBV5-1 and TRBJ2-5; maybe TRBD2 (5 bases). Looked up from germline, CDR1 is SGHRS and CDR2 is YFSETQ. Trimming left V 0 bases short and J 2 bases short, with 14 bases between. This CDR3 is 16 amino acids long. The CDR3 sequence: CASSLAGVASQETQYF. CDR3 coding DNA: TGCGCCAGCAGCTTGGCCGGGGTCGCCTCACAAGAGACCCAGTACTTC.

This clone has more than one count but fewer than ten. V usage is TRBV28 and J usage is TRBJ1-1, with a weak D call TRBD1 (5 bases). Germline values: CDR1 MDHEN, CDR2 SYDVKM. The CDR3 has 15 residues. The germline V and J ends were trimmed by 2 bases and 0 bases, with 10 bases remaining between them. The CDR3 bases are TGTGCCAGCAGTTTAAGGTACAGGCTGAACACTGAAGCTTTCTTT. This gives the protein CASSLRYRLNTEAFF.

The chain employs TRBV6-1 and TRBJ2-7; unclear D gene. This CDR3 contains 16 residues. Germline V CDR1 and CDR2: MNHNS, SASEGT. Trimming stripped 2 bases from V and 2 bases from J, with 16 bases between. The CDR3 region has the DNA TGTGCCAGCAGTGAATGGTTCTGGGAAACCACCTACGAGCAGTACTTC. Translating gives CASSEWFWETTYEQYF.

The rearrangement links TRBV4-1 to TRBJ1-5; TRBD1 might be the D (6 bases). Germline CDR1 is MGHRA and CDR2 is YSYEKL. Trimming took 0 bases from V and 4 from J, leaving 19 bases between them. This CDR3 is 18 amino acids long. The CDR3 bases are TGCGCCAGCAGCCAAGATAGGGGGGTTGGGCGGACTAATCAGCCCCAGCATTTT. It codes for CASSQDRGVGRTNQPQHF.

J is TRBJ2-1 and V is TRBV28; 8 positions agree with TRBD2. Losses at the gene ends were 5 bases for V and 3 bases for J; bases not matched to a gene: 15. The CDR3 loop spans 18 amino acids. Germline V CDR1 and CDR2: MDHEN, SYDVKM. The chain's CDR3 is CASSGLAGSKTNYNEQFF. The DNA for the CDR3 is TGTGCCAGCAGTGGCCTAGCGGGCTCGAAGACAAACTACAATGAGCAGTTCTTC.

J is TRBJ1-2 and V is TRBV30; no reliable D call. V lost 1 base and J lost 0, with 9 bases in between. The germline V gene has CDR1 GTSNPN and CDR2 SVGIG (reference sequence). The CDR3 extends over 14 amino acids. The CDR3 region is CAWSGQHANYGYTF. CDR3 DNA: TGTGCCTGGAGTGGGCAGCATGCTAACTATGGCTACACCTTC.

The chain recombines TRBV28 with TRBJ1-5; D remains unclear. Per the germline V gene, CDR1 is MDHEN and CDR2 is SYDVKM. Trimming removed 3 bases at V and 0 bases at J, with 15 bases between. The CDR3 is made up of 17 amino acids. This CDR3 reads CASSLVRGSYSNQPQHF. In DNA, the CDR3 is TGTGCCAGCAGTTTGGTCCGGGGATCCTATAGCAATCAGCCCCAGCATTTT.

The rearrangement joins TRBV27 to TRBJ2-1; 8 positions agree with TRBD2. The CDR3 totals 16 residues. V gave up 0 bases and J gave up 4 bases; unmatched junction bases: 5. Germline V gene data show CDR1 as MNHEY and CDR2 as SMNVEV (reference sequence). CDR3 DNA sequence: TGTGCCAGCAGTTTATCGACGGGAGGGGGGTACAATGAGCAGTTCTTC. It translates to CASSLSTGGGYNEQFF.

J is TRBJ2-7 and V is TRBV7-2, with 8 positions matching TRBD2. CDR3 size: 15 residues. Germline values: CDR1 SGHTA, CDR2 FQGNSA. The trim removed 4 bases at V and 0 bases at J, leaving 5 bases unmatched. The CDR3 DNA is TGTGCCAGCAGCTGGTTAGCGGGGTCCTCCTACGAGCAGTACTTC. Its protein is CASSWLAGSSYEQYF.

About this clone itself: The sample has other DNA sequences that encode this CDR3 too. The V gene is TRBV5-1, the J gene TRBJ2-3, with a possible D match to TRBD2 (6 bases). Trimming pared 4 bases from V and 0 bases from J, leaving 12 bases between. The germline CDR1 and CDR2 sequences are SGHRS and YFSETQ. This CDR3 region has 15 residues. The CDR3 region is CASSPGTLSTDTQYF. In DNA, the CDR3 is TGCGCCAGCAGCCCCGGGACTCTGAGCACAGATACGCAGTATTTT.

This chain links TRBV19 with TRBJ1-5; 8 nucleotides align to TRBD1. Germline V lookup: CDR1 LNHDA, CDR2 SQIVND (reference sequence). With 6 bases clipped from V and 7 bases from J, the junction kept 5 bases outside the gene matches. CDR3 size: 13 residues. The CDR3 loop is CASSLDREQPQHF. The DNA for the CDR3 is TGTGCCAGTAGCCTGGACAGGGAGCAGCCCCAGCATTTT.

This clone was seen just once. The chain couples TRBV5-1 to TRBJ2-1; possible D gene TRBD2, 6 bases. Per the germline V gene, CDR1 is SGHRS and CDR2 is YFSETQ. The CDR3 covers 15 residues. V shed 6 bases and J shed 2 bases, with 15 bases lying between them. This CDR3 is CASKVGSPAYNEQFF. The CDR3 region has the DNA TGCGCCAGCAAGGTCGGGAGCCCAGCCTACAATGAGCAGTTCTTC.